Sequencing of this TCR beta chain was carried out in a study of T cells in localized non-small cell lung cancer. Study-wide points: Higher blood T cell density went with longer overall survival. When the top 100 tumor clones were examined, a median about 60 of them also appeared in the adjacent lung, which was paired and uninvolved. Because only a single region of the tumor was sequenced, heterogeneity remains possible. Among the tissues sampled, uninvolved adjacent lung had the highest T cell clonality, above tumor.

About this clone: Its antigen is undetermined.

Method: immunoSEQ multiplex PCR; TCRdb's copy keeps in-frame clones and lacks some. The sample lists 2,000 or so clones; around a third were seen once. The sequences come from lung tumor tissue, collected before any cancer treatment. The source of this sequence is a female donor aged 60 or older with stage I lung adenocarcinoma.

This chain's CDR3 is CASSPNRGSGETQYF. CDR3 DNA: TGTGCCAGCTCACCAAACAGAGGTAGCGGGGAGACCCAGTACTTC. The chain is built from TRBV18 and TRBJ2-5; 7 positions agree with TRBD2. Germline loops: CDR1 KGHSH, CDR2 LQKENI. V lost 2 bases, J lost 5 bases, and 8 bases stayed unmatched. The CDR3 totals 15 residues.